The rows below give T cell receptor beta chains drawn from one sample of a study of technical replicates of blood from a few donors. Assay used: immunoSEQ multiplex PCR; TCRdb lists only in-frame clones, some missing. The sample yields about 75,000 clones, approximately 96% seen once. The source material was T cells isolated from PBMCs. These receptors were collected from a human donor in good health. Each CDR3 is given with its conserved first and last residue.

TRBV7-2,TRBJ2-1,CASSPTPFSSYNEQFF
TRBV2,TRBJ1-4,CASSHRDRVEKLFF
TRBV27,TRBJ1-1,CATKRGANTEAFF
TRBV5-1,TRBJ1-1,CASSFLQASMNTEAFF
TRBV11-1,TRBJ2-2,CASSLERGVGELFF
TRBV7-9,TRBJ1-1,CASSQGGTEAFF
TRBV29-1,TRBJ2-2,CSVEYGYQTGELFF
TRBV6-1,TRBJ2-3,CASSDYQVLYTQYF
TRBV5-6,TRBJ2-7,CASSGTVSYEQYF
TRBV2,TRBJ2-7,CASSQRGEQYF
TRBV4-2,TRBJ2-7,CASSQETSSYEQYF
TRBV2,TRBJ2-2,CASSETSGSRSGELFF
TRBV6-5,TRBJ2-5,CASSYGGLQETQYF
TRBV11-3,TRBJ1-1,CASRIDGWGGTEAFF
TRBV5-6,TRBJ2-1,CASRITGVNEQFF
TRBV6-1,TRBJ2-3,CASSGQGLAGGTQYF
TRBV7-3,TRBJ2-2,CASSSGQGSGELFF
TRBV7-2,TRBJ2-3,CASSLSGLHQYF
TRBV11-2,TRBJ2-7,CASSGTVNYEQYF
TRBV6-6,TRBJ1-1,CASSVSLGQMSTEAFF
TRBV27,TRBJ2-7,CASSMTGGGIEQYF
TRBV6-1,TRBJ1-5,CASSAPGQAYQPQHF
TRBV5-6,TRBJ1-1,CASSGGQPEAFF
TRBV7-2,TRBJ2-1,CASAGGLGNEQFF
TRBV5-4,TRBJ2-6,CASSLWDRPNSGANVLTF
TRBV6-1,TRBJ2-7,CASSENSKEQYF
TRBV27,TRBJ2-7,CASSPGTGGYEQYF
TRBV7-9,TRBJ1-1,CASSSLPDTEAFF
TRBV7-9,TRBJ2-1,CASSHHSGPYNEQFF
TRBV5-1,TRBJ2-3,CASSLAGVGGSTDTQYF
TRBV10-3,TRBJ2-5,CAISEGAGVGETQYF
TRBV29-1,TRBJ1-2,CSVEVVQGDGYTF
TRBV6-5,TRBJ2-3,CASSYGPNTDTQYF
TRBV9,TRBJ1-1,CASSVGGRGTEAFF
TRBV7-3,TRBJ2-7,CASSYSSGSTDEQYF
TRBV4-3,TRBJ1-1,CASSQDIENTEAFF
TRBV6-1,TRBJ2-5,CASSENLTGGEETQYF
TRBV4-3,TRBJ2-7,CASSQDRQGKNEQYF
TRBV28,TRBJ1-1,CASSFEDSWNEAFF
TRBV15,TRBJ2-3,CATSRDSYTDTQYF
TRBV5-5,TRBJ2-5,CASSPGGGQTQYF
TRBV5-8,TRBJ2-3,CASRWTGNLLDTQYF
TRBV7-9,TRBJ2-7,CASSRIGGDEQYF
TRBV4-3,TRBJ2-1,CASSQDLVIAGYRGEQFF
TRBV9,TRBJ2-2,CASSTGLALTGELFF
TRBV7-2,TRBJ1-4,CASSRDRGANEKLFF
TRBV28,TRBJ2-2,CASSLAASWTGELFF
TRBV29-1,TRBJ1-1,CSLRTFSNTEAFF
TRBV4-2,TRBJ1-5,CASSQDSGLGQPQHF
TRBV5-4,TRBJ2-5,CASSLARETQYF
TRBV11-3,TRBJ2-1,CASSLRTSGSMNEQFF
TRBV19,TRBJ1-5,CASTPGNQPQHF
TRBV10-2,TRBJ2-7,CASRAIGDEQYF
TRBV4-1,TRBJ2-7,CASSQSLVEQYF
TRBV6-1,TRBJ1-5,CASSDPTGGNQPQHF
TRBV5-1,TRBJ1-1,CATAWTGVLNTEAFF